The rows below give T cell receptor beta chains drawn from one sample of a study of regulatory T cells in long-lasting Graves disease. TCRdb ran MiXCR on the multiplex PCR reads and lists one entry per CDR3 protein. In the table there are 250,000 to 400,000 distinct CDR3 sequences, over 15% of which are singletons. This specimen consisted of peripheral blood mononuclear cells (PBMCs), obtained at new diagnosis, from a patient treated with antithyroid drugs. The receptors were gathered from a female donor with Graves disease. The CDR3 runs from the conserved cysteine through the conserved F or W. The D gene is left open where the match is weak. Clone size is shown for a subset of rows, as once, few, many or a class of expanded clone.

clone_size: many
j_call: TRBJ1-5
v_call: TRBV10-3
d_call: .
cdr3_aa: CAISDPNQPQHF
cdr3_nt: TGTGCCATCAGTGACCCTAATCAGCCCCAGCATTTT

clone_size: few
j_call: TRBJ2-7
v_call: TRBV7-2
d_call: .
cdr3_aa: CASSAGQQSYEQYF
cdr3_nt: TGTGCCAGCAGCGCGGGACAGCAATCCTACGAGCAGTACTTC

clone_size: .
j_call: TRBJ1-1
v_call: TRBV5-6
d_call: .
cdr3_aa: CASSLSKLTGNTEAFF
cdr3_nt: TGTGCCAGCAGCTTGAGCAAACTAACAGGGAACACTGAAGCTTTCTTT

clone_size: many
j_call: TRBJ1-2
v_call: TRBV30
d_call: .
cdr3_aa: CAWSYPLAGPQADGYTF
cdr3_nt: TGTGCCTGGAGTTACCCGCTGGCGGGGCCCCAAGCCGATGGCTACACCTTC

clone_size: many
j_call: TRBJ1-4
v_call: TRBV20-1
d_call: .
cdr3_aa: CSAIPSGIDEKLFF
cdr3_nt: TGCAGTGCTATCCCCTCTGGCATTGATGAAAAACTGTTTTTT

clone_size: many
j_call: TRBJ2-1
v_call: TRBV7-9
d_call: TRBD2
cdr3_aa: CASRAGLAGEQFF
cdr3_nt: TGTGCCAGTAGGGCGGGGCTAGCGGGAGAGCAGTTCTTC

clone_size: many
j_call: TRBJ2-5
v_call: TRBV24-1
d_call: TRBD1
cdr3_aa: CATGNPGQRQETQYF
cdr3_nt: TGTGCCACCGGGAACCCGGGACAGCGCCAAGAGACCCAGTACTTC

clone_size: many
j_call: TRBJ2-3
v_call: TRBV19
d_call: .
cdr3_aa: CASSKTDIGTDTQYF
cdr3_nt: TGTGCCAGTAGTAAAACAGACATCGGGACAGATACGCAGTATTTT

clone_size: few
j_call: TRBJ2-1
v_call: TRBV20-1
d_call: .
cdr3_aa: CSARDPKSIYNEQFF
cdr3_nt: TGCAGTGCTAGAGATCCGAAAAGTATCTACAATGAGCAGTTCTTC

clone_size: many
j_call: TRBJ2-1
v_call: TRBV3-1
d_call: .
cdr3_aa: CASTLGAGNEQFF
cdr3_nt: TGTGCCAGCACCCTAGGGGCAGGCAATGAGCAGTTCTTC

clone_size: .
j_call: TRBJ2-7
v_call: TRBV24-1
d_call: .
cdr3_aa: CATSVGPRTEQYF
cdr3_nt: TGTGCCACCAGTGTGGGTCCTCGTACCGAGCAGTACTTC

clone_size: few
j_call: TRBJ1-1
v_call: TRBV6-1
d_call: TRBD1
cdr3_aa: CASDPTGDQHSAFF
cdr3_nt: TGTGCCAGCGACCCGACAGGGGATCAGCACTCAGCTTTCTTT

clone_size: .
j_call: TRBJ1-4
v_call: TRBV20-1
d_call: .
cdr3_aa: CSAGRGIELFF
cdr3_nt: TGCAGTGCTGGGCGCGGGATCGAACTGTTTTTT

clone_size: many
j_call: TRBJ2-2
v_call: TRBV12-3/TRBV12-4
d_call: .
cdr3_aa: CASSPKGVADGELFF
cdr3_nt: TGTGCCAGCAGTCCTAAGGGTGTAGCGGACGGGGAGCTGTTTTTT

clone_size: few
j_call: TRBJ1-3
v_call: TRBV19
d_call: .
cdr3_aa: CASSIGDSGNTIYF
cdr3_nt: TGTGCCAGTAGTATTGGCGATTCTGGAAACACCATATATTTT

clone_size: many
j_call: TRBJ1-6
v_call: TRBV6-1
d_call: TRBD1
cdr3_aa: CASSEVLGQGLSYNSPLHF
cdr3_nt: TGTGCCAGCAGTGAAGTTCTCGGACAGGGACTGTCCTATAATTCACCCCTCCACTTT